This T cell receptor beta chain was observed in a study of metastatic and nonmetastatic thyroid tumors. As for the study in general: The authors compared repertoires across blood and tumor or nodule tissue from malignant and benign thyroid patients.

Notes on the study in general: It was reportedly found that TCR beta diversity was significantly higher in malignant thyroid tumors than in benign nodules, a difference seen in both blood and tumor samples.

Patients were all untreated before their thyroid surgery. Relative to its sample, this clone is large (0.1 to 1%). Its specificity is unknown. Trimming removed 2 bases at V and 6 bases at J, with 13 bases between. The CDR3 runs 15 residues. Germline values: CDR1 MNHEY, CDR2 SVGAGI. In the original processing: The study took CDR3 differences across clinicopathological groups and made a distant-metastasis classifier for papillary thyroid cancer from them. TCRdb recomputed clones from the PCR reads via MiXCR. TCRdb, not the authors, supplied the V and J calls. The top ten hold around 35% of the sample, which has about 4,000 clones, less than 25% seen once.

This receptor was taken from a male donor with papillary thyroid cancer or a benign thyroid nodule (not recorded which). Some clones in this sample may be carry-over from other donors' samples. This chain links TRBV6-5 with TRBJ2-2, with D tentatively TRBD1 (5 bases). Specimen: tumor tissue. CDR3 loop: CASSYAPGFPGELFF. The CDR3 nucleotides are TGTGCCAGCAGTTACGCCCCAGGGTTCCCCGGGGAGCTGTTTTTT.